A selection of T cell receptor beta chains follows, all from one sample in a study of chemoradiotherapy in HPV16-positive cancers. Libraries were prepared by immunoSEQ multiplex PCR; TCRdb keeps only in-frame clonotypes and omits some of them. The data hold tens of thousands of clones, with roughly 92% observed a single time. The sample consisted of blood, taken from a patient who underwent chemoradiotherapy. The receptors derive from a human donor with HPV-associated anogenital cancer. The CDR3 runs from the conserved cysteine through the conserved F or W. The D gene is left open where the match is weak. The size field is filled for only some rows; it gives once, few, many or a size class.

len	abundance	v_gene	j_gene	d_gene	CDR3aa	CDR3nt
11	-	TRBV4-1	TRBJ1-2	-	CASSQGYYQTF	TGCGCCAGCAGCCAAGGCTACTACCAAACCTTC
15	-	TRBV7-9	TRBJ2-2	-	CASSSSRTNTGELFF	TGTGCCAGCAGCTCCTCGCGAACGAACACCGGGGAGCTGTTTTTT
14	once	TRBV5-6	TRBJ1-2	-	CASVNQGSPYGYTF	TGTGCCAGCGTCAACCAGGGGTCCCCGTATGGCTACACCTTC
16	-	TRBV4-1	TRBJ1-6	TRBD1	CASSPATGTVNSPLHF	TGCGCCAGCAGCCCCGCAACCGGGACAGTAAATTCACCCCTCCACTTT
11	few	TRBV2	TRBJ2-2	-	CASLKTGELFF	TGTGCCAGTTTGAAGACCGGGGAGCTGTTTTTT
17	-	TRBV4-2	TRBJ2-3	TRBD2	CASSQSPSGGAPDTQYF	TGTGCCAGCAGCCAAAGTCCTAGCGGGGGGGCCCCAGATACGCAGTATTTT
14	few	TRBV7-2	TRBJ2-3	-	CASSRDGSTDTQYF	TGTGCCAGCAGCCGGGACGGCAGCACAGATACGCAGTATTTT
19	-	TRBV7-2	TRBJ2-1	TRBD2	CASSPRQGTSGRQYNEQFF	TGTGCCAGCAGCCCCCGACAGGGGACTAGCGGAAGGCAATACAATGAGCAGTTCTTC
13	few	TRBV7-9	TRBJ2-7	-	CASSQTQGYEQYF	TGTGCCAGCAGCCAGACCCAGGGCTACGAGCAGTACTTC
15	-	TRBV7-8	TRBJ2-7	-	CASSLVAGQLYEQYF	TGTGCCAGCAGCTTAGTAGCAGGGCAACTCTACGAGCAGTACTTC
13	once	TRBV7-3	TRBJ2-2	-	CASSKQGTGELFF	TGTGCCAGCAGCAAACAGGGCACCGGGGAGCTGTTTTTT
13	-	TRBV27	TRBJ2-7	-	CASSLVGDYEQYF	TGTGCCAGCAGTTTAGTAGGGGACTACGAGCAGTACTTC
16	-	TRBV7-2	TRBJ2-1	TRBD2	CASSLVSLAGFDEQFF	TGTGCCAGCAGCTTAGTATCCCTAGCGGGGTTTGATGAGCAGTTCTTC
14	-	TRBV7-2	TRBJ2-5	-	CASSLAGSAETQYF	TGTGCCAGCAGCTTGGCCGGGTCGGCGGAGACCCAGTACTTC
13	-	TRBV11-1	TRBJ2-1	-	CASSLVGVTEQFF	TGTGCCAGCAGCTTAGTGGGGGTTACTGAGCAGTTCTTC
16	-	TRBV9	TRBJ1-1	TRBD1	CASSVASGQGATEAFF	TGTGCCAGCAGCGTAGCTTCTGGACAGGGGGCGACTGAAGCTTTCTTT
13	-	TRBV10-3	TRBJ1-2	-	CAISEAGNYGYTF	TGTGCCATCAGTGAGGCGGGTAACTATGGCTACACCTTC
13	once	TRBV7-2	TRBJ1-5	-	CASSPDNYQPQHF	TGTGCCAGCAGCCCGGACAACTATCAGCCCCAGCATTTT
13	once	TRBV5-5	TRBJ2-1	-	CASSYRRDNEQFF	TGTGCCAGCAGCTACAGACGAGACAATGAGCAGTTCTTC
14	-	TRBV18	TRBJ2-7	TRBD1	CASSPGQVRYEQYF	TGTGCCAGCTCACCAGGACAGGTACGCTACGAGCAGTACTTC
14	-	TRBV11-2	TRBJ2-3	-	CASSPGYSTDTQYF	TGTGCCAGCAGCCCGGGCTATAGCACAGATACGCAGTATTTT
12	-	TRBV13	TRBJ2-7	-	CASSFASYEQYF	TGTGCCAGCAGCTTCGCCTCCTACGAGCAGTACTTC
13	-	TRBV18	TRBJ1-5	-	CASSKGPNQPQHF	TGTGCCAGCTCCAAGGGGCCCAATCAGCCCCAGCATTTT
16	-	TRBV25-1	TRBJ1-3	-	CASSDPRLASGNTIYF	TGTGCCAGCAGTGATCCCCGTTTGGCCTCTGGAAACACCATATATTTT
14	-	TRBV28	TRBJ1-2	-	CASSFGQIHYGYTF	TGTGCCAGCAGTTTTGGGCAGATACACTATGGCTACACCTTC
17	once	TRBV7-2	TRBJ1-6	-	CASSLEVRSAYNSPLHF	TGTGCCAGCAGCTTAGAGGTTAGGTCCGCCTATAATTCACCCCTCCACTTT
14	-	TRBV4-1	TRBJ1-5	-	CASSQDGRNQPQHF	TGCGCCAGCAGCCAAGATGGACGCAATCAGCCCCAGCATTTT
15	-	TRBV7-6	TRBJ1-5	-	CASSPSSHGNQPQHF	TGTGCCAGCAGCCCAAGTAGTCATGGCAATCAGCCCCAGCATTTT
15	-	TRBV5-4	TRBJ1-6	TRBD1	CASSLETGGNSPLHF	TGTGCCAGCAGCTTGGAGACAGGGGGTAATTCACCCCTCCACTTT